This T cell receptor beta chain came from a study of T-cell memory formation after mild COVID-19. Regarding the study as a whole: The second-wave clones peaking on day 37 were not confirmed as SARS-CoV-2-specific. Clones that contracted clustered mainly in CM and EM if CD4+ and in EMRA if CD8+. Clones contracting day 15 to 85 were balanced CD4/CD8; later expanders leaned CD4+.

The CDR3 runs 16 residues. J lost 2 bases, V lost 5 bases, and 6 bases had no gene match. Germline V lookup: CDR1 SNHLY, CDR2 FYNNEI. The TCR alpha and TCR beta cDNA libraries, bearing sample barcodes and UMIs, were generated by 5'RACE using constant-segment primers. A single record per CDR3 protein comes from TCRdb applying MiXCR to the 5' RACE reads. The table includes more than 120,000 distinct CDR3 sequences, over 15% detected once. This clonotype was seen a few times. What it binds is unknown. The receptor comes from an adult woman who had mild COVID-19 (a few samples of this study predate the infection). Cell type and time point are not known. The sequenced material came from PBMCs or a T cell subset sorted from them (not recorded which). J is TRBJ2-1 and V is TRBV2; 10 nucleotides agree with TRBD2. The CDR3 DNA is TGTGCCAGCAGTTCTAGGACTAGCGGCCCCTACAATGAGCAGTTCTTC. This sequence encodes CASSSRTSGPYNEQFF.